The 8 T cell receptor beta chains reported below all come from one sample, sequenced in a study of CD8+ T cells in alopecia areata. Following RNA extraction, reverse transcription yielded cDNA that acted as the sequencing template. Here immunoSEQ multiplex PCR was the method, and the copy in TCRdb shows in-frame clones only, minus some. The table records under 350,000 clones, more than 45% of them present only once. Treatment noted: oral pan-JAK inhibitor, 5-10 mg twice daily. The sample in question was CD4+ T cells sorted from blood, obtained at week 24, from a patient treated with tofacitinib. These receptors all come from a human donor with alopecia areata.

On this clone: This specimen includes other DNA sequences encoding the same CDR3. V usage is TRBV29-1 and J usage is TRBJ1-1; D gene uncertain. The CDR3 totals 12 residues. V was shortened by 2 bases and J by 2 bases, with 6 bases between the two germline ends. The V gene's germline CDR1 is SQVTM and CDR2 ANQGSEA. CDR3 nucleotide sequence: TGCAGCGTTGAACGGAAAAACACTGAAGCTTTCTTT. It is translated as CSVERKNTEAFF.

The CDR3 loop is CASSLLAGANEQFF. CDR3 in DNA: TGCGCCAGCAGCCTTCTAGCGGGGGCGAATGAGCAGTTCTTC. The chain has TRBV5-1 and TRBJ2-1, with TRBD2 identical over 10 bases. Germline trimming cut 4 bases from V and 7 bases from J; bases unmatched to any gene: 5. The CDR3 loop spans 14 amino acids. CDR1 and CDR2 (germline): SGHRS, YFSETQ. The whole variable domain, remainder taken from reference TRBV5-1 and TRBJ2-1, is KAGVTQTPRYLIKTRGQQVTLSCSPISGHRSVSWYQQTPGQGLQFLFEYFSETQRNKGNFPGRFSGRQFSNSRSEMNVSTLELGDSALYLCASSLLAGANEQFFGPGTRLTVL.

A note on this clone: This specimen includes other DNA sequences encoding the same CDR3. The rearrangement joins TRBV5-1 to TRBJ1-5; perhaps TRBD1 as D (6 bases). CDR1 and CDR2 (germline): SGHRS, YFSETQ. This CDR3 region has 15 residues. The ends were cut back, 4 bases at V and 4 bases at J, with 15 bases in the middle. CDR3 sequence (DNA): TGCGCCAGCAGCCCTCTCGGGGGCGGTAATCAGCCCCAGCATTTT. It codes for CASSPLGGGNQPQHF.

The V and J genes are TRBV27 and TRBJ2-4; 12 bases are a match to TRBD2. V lost 6 bases, J lost 0 bases, and 6 bases stayed unmatched. Germline V gene lookup returns CDR1 MNHEY and CDR2 SMNVEV (reference sequence). The CDR3 extends over 17 amino acids. The CDR3 is CASSPRLAGVAKNIQYF. CDR3 DNA sequence: TGTGCCAGCAGCCCGAGACTAGCGGGAGTAGCCAAAAACATTCAGTACTTC.

The chain uses TRBV30 and TRBJ2-7; 9 nucleotides match TRBD1. CDR3 length equals 18 residues. The germline V gene encodes CDR1 GTSNPN and CDR2 SVGIG (reference sequence). V was clipped by 6 bases and J by 4 bases; unmatched bases: 22. The CDR3 DNA sequence: TGTGCCTGCACTCAACTCCGGGACAGGGTTTCGGGGAGATACGAGCAGTACTTC. Residues: CACTQLRDRVSGRYEQYF.

This clone has just a few counts. The V gene is TRBV25-1, the J gene TRBJ2-7; perhaps D is TRBD1 or TRBD2 (5 bases each). In germline, CDR1 is MGHDK, CDR2 SYGVNS. The CDR3 consists of 11 residues. V gave up 9 bases and J gave up 3 bases, with 9 bases separating them. In nucleotides, the CDR3 is TGTGCCAGTCGGGACCGCTACGAGCAGTACTTC. Translation gives CASRDRYEQYF.

The CDR3 nucleotides read TGTGCCAGCAGCCAAGTGGGGGACTACGAGCAGTACTTC. It encodes CASSQVGDYEQYF. This chain links TRBV14 with TRBJ2-7, with D perhaps TRBD1 or TRBD2 (5 bases each). This CDR3 region has 13 residues. Trimming took off 1 base at V and 3 bases at J, with 7 bases between the two ends. Germline CDR1 SGHDN, CDR2 FVKESK.

As DNA, the CDR3 is TGCAGCGTTGAATTGAGGGTCGCTAATGGCTACACCTTC. This translates into CSVELRVANGYTF. This chain joins TRBV29-1 and TRBJ1-2, with no clear D. Per the germline V gene, CDR1 is SQVTM and CDR2 is ANQGSEA. Trimming left V 2 bases short and J 6 bases short, with 13 bases between. This CDR3 comprises 13 residues.